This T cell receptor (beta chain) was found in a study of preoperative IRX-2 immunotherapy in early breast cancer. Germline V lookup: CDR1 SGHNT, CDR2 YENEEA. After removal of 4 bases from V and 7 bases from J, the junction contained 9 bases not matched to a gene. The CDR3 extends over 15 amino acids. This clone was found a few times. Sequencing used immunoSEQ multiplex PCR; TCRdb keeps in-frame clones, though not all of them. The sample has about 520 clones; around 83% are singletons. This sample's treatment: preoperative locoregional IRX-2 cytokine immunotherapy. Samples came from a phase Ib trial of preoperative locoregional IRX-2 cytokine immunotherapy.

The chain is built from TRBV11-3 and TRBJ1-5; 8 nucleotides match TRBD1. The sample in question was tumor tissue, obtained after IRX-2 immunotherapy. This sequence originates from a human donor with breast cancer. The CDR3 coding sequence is TGTGCCAGCAGCTCCTCGACAGGGGTAGGACAGCCCCAGCATTTT. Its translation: CASSSSTGVGQPQHF.